These T cell receptor beta chains were read from a single sample in a study of blood T cell repertoires in COVID-19. Only in-frame clones appear in the TCRdb table, and some are missing; sequencing was by immunoSEQ multiplex PCR. Among hundreds of thousands of clones listed, 75% to 90% were seen once. Sequencing was done on a sample of peripheral blood. The receptor set was obtained from a woman aged 50 to 65 with COVID-19, enrolled during active disease. CDR3s include the opening cysteine and the closing phenylalanine or tryptophan. The order of the fields is CDR3 protein, CDR3 DNA, D gene, clone size, V gene, J gene. A D gene is named only where the DNA matches it firmly. A row's size may be missing; if present it is once, few, many or a size class.

CDR3: CASKEGPVVDTQYF
DNA: TGCGCCAGCAAGGAGGGCCCGGTGGTAGATACGCAGTATTTT
D: .
size: .
V: TRBV5-1
J: TRBJ2-3

CDR3: CASSPVPGQVYGYTF
DNA: TGTGCCAGCAGCCCTGTCCCGGGACAGGTCTATGGCTACACCTTC
D: TRBD1
size: .
V: TRBV3-1/TRBV3-2
J: TRBJ1-2

CDR3: CASSVRQGLDFGANVLTF
DNA: TGTGCCAGCAGCGTAAGGCAGGGGTTAGATTTTGGGGCCAACGTCCTGACTTTC
D: .
size: .
V: TRBV9
J: TRBJ2-6

CDR3: CASSRGQLGSNQPQHF
DNA: TGCGCCAGCAGTAGGGGACAGCTTGGTAGCAATCAGCCCCAGCATTTT
D: TRBD1
size: .
V: TRBV5-1
J: TRBJ1-5

CDR3: CASSLGVAEYNEQFF
DNA: TGTGCCAGCAGTCTCGGGGTAGCGGAATACAATGAGCAGTTCTTC
D: .
size: .
V: TRBV27
J: TRBJ2-1

CDR3: CASRPGQAGSPPQHF
DNA: TGTGCCAGCAGACCCGGACAGGCAGGTTCACCGCCCCAGCATTTT
D: TRBD1
size: .
V: TRBV6-5
J: TRBJ1-5

CDR3: CASSLREVSTDTQYF
DNA: TGTGCCAGCAGTCTGCGGGAGGTTTCCACAGATACGCAGTATTTT
D: TRBD2
size: .
V: TRBV6-5
J: TRBJ2-3

CDR3: CASRVGQGGRNEQFF
DNA: TGTGCCAGCAGGGTTGGACAGGGGGGACGCAATGAGCAGTTCTTC
D: TRBD1
size: .
V: TRBV27
J: TRBJ2-1

CDR3: CENGRPLNNEQFF
DNA: TGTGAGAATGGGAGACCATTAAACAATGAGCAGTTCTTC
D: .
size: once
V: TRBV6-5
J: TRBJ2-1

CDR3: CASSPGDRDLPHEQFF
DNA: TGTGCCAGCAGTCCCGGGGACAGGGACCTTCCCCATGAGCAGTTCTTC
D: TRBD1
size: .
V: TRBV27
J: TRBJ2-1

CDR3: CASSRPGQNSNQPQHF
DNA: TGTGCCAGCAGCCGGCCGGGACAGAATAGCAATCAGCCCCAGCATTTT
D: TRBD1
size: .
V: TRBV5-4
J: TRBJ1-5

CDR3: CASSLGGLAGGINEQFF
DNA: TGTGCCAGCAGCTTAGGGGGGCTAGCGGGAGGGATAAATGAGCAGTTCTTC
D: TRBD2
size: .
V: TRBV11-2
J: TRBJ2-1

CDR3: CASSPPQAKNIQYF
DNA: TGTGCCAGCTCACCACCGCAGGCCAAAAACATTCAGTACTTC
D: .
size: .
V: TRBV18
J: TRBJ2-4

CDR3: CASSQASTRQGVTGSQYF
DNA: TGTGCCAGCAGCCAAGCGTCCACTCGACAGGGGGTTACTGGAAGCCAGTACTTC
D: TRBD1
size: .
V: TRBV14
J: TRBJ2-5

CDR3: CASSPDRNYGYTF
DNA: TGTGCCAGCAGCCCGGACAGAAACTATGGCTACACCTTC
D: .
size: .
V: TRBV7-3
J: TRBJ1-2

CDR3: CASSLLRENYEQYF
DNA: TGTGCCAGCAGCTTGCTCCGGGAAAACTACGAGCAGTACTTC
D: .
size: .
V: TRBV5-8
J: TRBJ2-7

CDR3: CASSLGADTQYF
DNA: TGTGCCAGCAGCCTGGGAGCAGATACGCAGTATTTT
D: .
size: once
V: TRBV5-4
J: TRBJ2-3

CDR3: CASSNPPDTGELFF
DNA: TGTGCCAGCAGCAACCCCCCAGACACCGGGGAGCTGTTTTTT
D: .
size: .
V: TRBV7-9
J: TRBJ2-2